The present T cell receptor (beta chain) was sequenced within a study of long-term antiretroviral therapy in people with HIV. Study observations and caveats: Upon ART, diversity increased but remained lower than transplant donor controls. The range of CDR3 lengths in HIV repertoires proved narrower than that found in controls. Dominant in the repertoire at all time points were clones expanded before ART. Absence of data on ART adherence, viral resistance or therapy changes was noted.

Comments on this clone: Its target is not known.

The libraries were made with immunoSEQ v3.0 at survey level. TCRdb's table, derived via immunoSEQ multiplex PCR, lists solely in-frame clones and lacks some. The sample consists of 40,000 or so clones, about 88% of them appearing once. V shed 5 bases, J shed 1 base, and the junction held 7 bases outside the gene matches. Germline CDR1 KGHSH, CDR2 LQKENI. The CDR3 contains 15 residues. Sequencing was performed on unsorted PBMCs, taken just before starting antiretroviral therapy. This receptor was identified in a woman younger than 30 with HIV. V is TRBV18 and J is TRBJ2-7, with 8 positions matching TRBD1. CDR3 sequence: CASSKEGTGSYEQYF. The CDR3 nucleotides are TGTGCCAGCTCAAAAGAGGGGACAGGATCCTACGAGCAGTACTTC.